The 26 T cell receptor beta chains reported below all come from one sample, sequenced in a study of CD8+CD57+ T cells in acquired aplastic anemia. Broader study findings: CD8+CD57+ cells (from patients) displayed lower diversity than the total CD4+ and CD8+ pools did.

These TCRs are of unknown antigen specificity. Whoever was chosen for sequencing had shown CD8+CD57+ cell expansion by flow cytometry. Genomic DNA templated the TCR beta VDJ and CDR3 profiling. Using its own MiXCR run on the reads, TCRdb lists one record per CDR3 protein. The sample has roughly 20,000 distinct CDR3 sequences; under 40% are singletons. Input material: CD8+CD57+ T cells sorted from PBMCs. Indicated subset: bead-enriched CD8+CD57+ effector memory T cells from SAA patients. These receptors all stem from a human donor with aplastic anemia.

At least ten counts were recorded for this clonotype. The J gene is TRBJ1-2, the V gene TRBV13; 7 nucleotides align to TRBD1. J was trimmed by 4 bases and V by 7 bases; bases with no gene match: 9. Germline CDR1 and CDR2: PRHDT and FYEKMQ (reference sequence). The CDR3 contains 14 residues. The CDR3 sequence is CASTDRRTGYGYTF. The CDR3 bases are TGTGCCAGCACGGACCGTCGGACAGGCTATGGCTACACCTTC.

J is TRBJ1-1 and V is TRBV7-9, with D perhaps TRBD1 (5 bases). V gave up 1 base and J gave up 8 bases, with 11 bases separating them. Germline V gene lookup returns CDR1 SEHNR and CDR2 FQNEAQ (reference sequence). The CDR3 has 13 amino acids. CDR3 sequence reads: CASSLELGGEAFF. The CDR3 DNA sequence: TGTGCCAGCAGCTTAGAATTGGGGGGGGAAGCTTTCTTT.

The chain uses TRBV9 and TRBJ2-7; TRBD2 aligns across 7 bases. V shed 4 bases and J 2 bases; nucleotides not matched to a gene: 9. Germline lookup yields CDR1 SGDLS and CDR2 YYNGEE. The CDR3 is 15 residues long. Written as DNA, the CDR3 is TGTGCCAGCAGCCCTCAAAGGGACTATACCTACGAGCAGTACTTC. It is translated as CASSPQRDYTYEQYF.

This chain uses TRBV5-4 with TRBJ2-7; D remains unclear. CDR3 length: 13 residues. V shed 2 bases and J shed 3 bases, with 9 bases lying between them. CDR1 is SGHNT and CDR2 is YYREEE in the germline V gene (reference sequence). CDR3 in amino acids: CASSFGPHYEQYF. The CDR3 nucleotides read TGTGCCAGCAGCTTTGGGCCGCACTACGAGCAGTACTTC.

A remark on this clonotype: Germline is not matched at one junction end, which may reflect a read error. The chain carries TRBV2 and TRBJ1-1; a weak D match, TRBD1 (5 bases). The length of the CDR3 is 16 residues. Germline V gives CDR1 SNHLY, CDR2 FYNNEI. The CDR3 region is CASSDIEGRGNAEAFF. CDR3 sequence (DNA): TGTGCCAGCAGTGATATCGAGGGGCGCGGGAACGCTGAAGCTTTCTTT.

J is TRBJ2-3 and V is TRBV10-3, with 7 bases that match TRBD2. The CDR3 loop spans 18 amino acids. V shed 5 bases, J shed 4 bases, and the junction held 18 bases outside the gene matches. Germline loops: CDR1 ENHRY, CDR2 SYGVKD. CDR3 protein: CAISHPLEAGETSDTQYF. CDR3 DNA sequence: TGTGCCATCAGTCATCCCCTCGAGGCGGGAGAAACTTCAGATACGCAGTATTTT.

The chain carries TRBV5-6 and TRBJ1-1; D possibly corresponds to TRBD1 (6 bases). Germline V gene sequence: CDR1 SGHDT, CDR2 YYEEEE. Trimming took off 4 bases at V and 4 bases at J, with 17 bases between the two ends. This CDR3 has 15 residues. The CDR3 DNA sequence: TGTGCCAGCAGCGGCGGGGGCGAGGTGATCACTGAAGCTTTCTTT. Amino acid sequence: CASSGGGEVITEAFF.

This clonotype was recorded a few times. J is TRBJ2-2 and V is TRBV5-1; D is perhaps TRBD2 (6 bases). The CDR3 covers 16 residues. Trimming removed 4 bases at V and 3 bases at J, with 16 bases between. The V gene's germline CDR1 is SGHRS and CDR2 YFSETQ. In nucleotides, the CDR3 is TGCGCCAGCAGCCCCTCCGGGGGTCTCGACACCGGGGAGCTGTTTTTT. Translation: CASSPSGGLDTGELFF.

This clonotype appeared many times. The chain is built from TRBV20-1 and TRBJ2-7, with D perhaps matching TRBD2 (6 bases). CDR1 and CDR2 (germline): DFQATT, SNEGSKA (reference sequence). V was trimmed by 3 bases and J by 2 bases, leaving 14 bases between them. CDR3 length: 14 residues. CDR3 sequence (DNA): TGCAGTGCTAGCGAACCTAGCGAACCCTACGAGCAGTACTTC. Its translation is CSASEPSEPYEQYF.

The rearrangement joins TRBV7-2 to TRBJ2-7, with no clear D. The germline CDR1 and CDR2 sequences are SGHTA and FQGNSA. The V gene lost 3 bases and the J gene lost 3 bases, with 9 bases spanning the gap. The CDR3 is 13 residues long. This chain's CDR3 is CASSFGSHYEQYF. CDR3 bases: TGTGCCAGCAGCTTTGGGTCGCACTACGAGCAGTACTTC. The full variable domain, with the rest looked up from reference TRBV7-2 and TRBJ2-7, is GAGVSQSPSNKVTEKGKDVELRCDPISGHTALYWYRQSLGQGLEFLIYFQGNSAPDKSGLPSDRFSAERTGGSVSTLTIQRTQQEDSAVYLCASSFGSHYEQYFGPGTRLTVT.

In the case of this clonotype: Lacking the conserved final phenylalanine or tryptophan, this CDR3 likely reflects a read error. This rearrangement joins TRBV7-2 to TRBJ2-5; 11 nucleotides agree with TRBD1. J lost 4 bases, V lost 5 bases, and 6 bases had no gene match. The CDR3 has 15 residues. The germline gives CDR1 SGHTA, CDR2 FQGNSA. CDR3 sequence: CASSAGTGGRETQYS. The CDR3 DNA sequence: TGTGCCAGCAGCGCCGGGACAGGGGGGAGAGAGACCCAGTACTCC.

This clonotype turned up a few times. The rearrangement uses TRBV5-4 and TRBJ2-4, with D possibly matching TRBD2 (5 bases). The CDR3 has 16 amino acids. CDR1 SGHNT and CDR2 YYREEE come from the germline V gene (reference sequence). The V and J ends lost 2 bases and 0 bases respectively, with 12 bases between them. The CDR3 here is CASSFRADLAKNIQYF. The CDR3 nucleotides read TGTGCCAGCAGCTTCCGAGCGGACTTAGCCAAAAACATTCAGTACTTC.

This clonotype was detected ten times or more. This sequence joins TRBV20-1 and TRBJ2-3; 7 bases align to TRBD1. The trim removed 0 bases at V and 1 base at J, leaving 7 bases unmatched. The V gene's germline CDR1 is DFQATT and CDR2 SNEGSKA (reference sequence). This CDR3 is 16 amino acids long. The CDR3 loop is CSARDLGGLGTDTQYF. The CDR3 DNA reads as TGCAGTGCTAGAGATTTAGGGGGCTTGGGCACAGATACGCAGTATTTT.

The chain carries TRBV7-9 and TRBJ2-3; 9 bases match TRBD1. The better agreement between TRBJ2-7 and the DNA end casts doubt on the J call. This CDR3 contains 17 residues. Germline CDR1 and CDR2: SEHNR and FQNEAQ (reference sequence). The CDR3 loop reads CASSLGGGQGLSYEQYF. In nucleotides, the CDR3 is TGTGCCAGCAGCTTAGGGGGTGGACAGGGGCTCTCCTACGAGCAGTACTTC.

This clonotype was picked up a small number of times. The chain employs TRBV20-1 and TRBJ2-3; no reliable D call. The germline V gene has CDR1 DFQATT and CDR2 SNEGSKA (reference sequence). The CDR3 runs to 13 residues. V was shortened by 6 bases and J by 0 bases, with 10 bases between the two germline ends. The DNA of the CDR3 is TGCAGTGCGGAAACACCAAGCACAGATACGCAGTATTTT. Its protein product is CSAETPSTDTQYF.

This chain links TRBV7-8 with TRBJ2-7, with D unresolved. The V gene lost 5 bases and the J gene lost 5 bases, with 7 bases spanning the gap. This CDR3 has 11 residues. Per germline, CDR1 SGHVS and CDR2 FQNEAQ. The CDR3: CASSPTHEQYF. The CDR3 DNA sequence: TGTGCCAGCAGCCCGACGCACGAGCAGTACTTC.

This clonotype was found many times. The V gene is TRBV19, the J gene TRBJ1-1; 9 bases line up with TRBD1. The CDR3 sequence is 14 residues long. V lost 6 bases and J lost 4; bases outside the gene matches: 6. Germline V gives CDR1 LNHDA, CDR2 SQIVND (reference sequence). DNA of the CDR3: TGTGCCAGTAGCTTCGGGACAGGGCCCACTGAAGCTTTCTTT. Translating it yields CASSFGTGPTEAFF.

At least ten counts were recorded for this clonotype. The rearrangement uses TRBV20-1 and TRBJ2-7; 8 positions match TRBD2. The CDR3 sequence is 13 residues long. The J segment lost 3 bases and the V segment lost 0 bases, leaving 1 base of the junction unmatched. CDR1 DFQATT and CDR2 SNEGSKA come from the germline V gene (reference sequence). In nucleotides, the CDR3 is TGCAGTGCTAGAGATCTAGCGGGCTACGAGCAGTACTTC. It codes for CSARDLAGYEQYF.

This clonotype was counted a few times. The chain links TRBV12-3 or TRBV12-4 to TRBJ1-2; 7 positions agree with TRBD1. V gave up 5 bases and J gave up 4 bases; unmatched junction bases: 4. The CDR3 covers 13 residues. The CDR3 loop is CASSRTGPYGYTF. Written as DNA, the CDR3 is TGTGCCAGCAGTCGGACAGGACCCTATGGCTACACCTTC.

This clonotype was counted a few times. The chain combines TRBV9 with TRBJ2-7; tentative D call: TRBD1 (5 bases). The CDR3 is 13 residues long. V lost 0 bases and J lost 6, with 10 bases in between. The V gene's germline CDR1 is SGDLS and CDR2 YYNGEE. Here the CDR3 reads CASSVERTSEQYF. In DNA form, the CDR3 reads TGTGCCAGCAGCGTAGAACGGACATCCGAGCAGTACTTC.

This clonotype has only one observation. The rearrangement links TRBV19 to TRBJ1-3; no definite D call. This CDR3 region has 14 residues. V was pared by 5 bases and J by 0 bases, with 8 bases between. Germline V gives CDR1 LNHDA, CDR2 SQIVND (reference sequence). Here the CDR3 DNA reads TGTGCCAGTAGTTCTGGGTTCTCTGGAAACACCATATATTTT. This sequence encodes CASSSGFSGNTIYF.

In its sample, this clonotype was seen a few times. The chain is built from TRBV24-1 and TRBJ1-2, with 7 bases matching TRBD1. V lost 3 bases to trimming and J lost 6 bases; unmatched junction nucleotides: 6. CDR1 KGHDR and CDR2 SFDVKD come from the germline V gene. CDR3 length equals 14 residues. The CDR3 bases are TGTGCCACCAGTGATACTAGAACAGGGGATGGCTACACCTTC. It codes for CATSDTRTGDGYTF.

In its sample, this clonotype was seen many times. The chain joins TRBV7-2 to TRBJ2-3; D assignment may be TRBD1 or TRBD2 (5 bases each). Germline assignment: CDR1 SGHTA and CDR2 FQGNSA. The CDR3 loop spans 15 amino acids. The V end lost 6 bases, the J end lost 0 bases, and 13 bases lay between the germline ends. The CDR3 sequence: CASSSRGGSTDTQYF. The DNA for the CDR3 is TGTGCCAGCAGTTCTCGGGGCGGGAGCACAGATACGCAGTATTTT.

The table lists this clonotype with a few counts. The chain is built from TRBV14 and TRBJ2-7; possibly TRBD1 or TRBD2 for D (5 bases each). This CDR3 is 12 amino acids long. V lost 0 bases and J 8 bases, leaving 8 bases between the germline ends. Germline assignment: CDR1 SGHDN and CDR2 FVKESK. Here the CDR3 reads CASSQERGQQYV. The CDR3 coding sequence is TGTGCCAGCAGCCAAGAACGGGGCCAGCAGTACGTC.

Notes on this clonotype: This may arise from a read error, as a much more abundant clone is one base away. The conserved phenylalanine or tryptophan normally closing the CDR3 is absent here, so this likely arose from a read error. V gene TRBV20-1 combines with J gene TRBJ2-7; TRBD2 matches at 8 bases. The trim removed 3 bases at V and 2 bases at J, leaving 6 bases unmatched. This CDR3 has 14 residues. From germline, CDR1 is DFQATT and CDR2 SNEGSKA (reference sequence). The DNA for the CDR3 is TGCAGTGCTAGGGTTAGCGGGGAACCCTACGAGCAGTACTCC. It yields the protein CSARVSGEPYEQYS.

The rearrangement links TRBV20-1 to TRBJ1-5; D is uncertain. From germline, CDR1 is DFQATT and CDR2 SNEGSKA (reference sequence). Trimming cost V 6 bases and J 11 bases, with 20 bases left between them. This CDR3 spans 13 amino acids. CDR3 amino acids: CSAPDRSVATQHF. The CDR3 DNA sequence: TGCAGTGCCCCAGACCGTTCCGTGGCTACCCAGCATTTT.